This T cell receptor beta chain was retrieved from a study of glioma-infiltrating T cells. Regarding the study as a whole: Only very few CDR3 sequences appeared in both tissue and blood. Non-neoplastic patients had below-expected tissue-blood divergence, while all gliomas exceeded expectation.

The iRepertoire nested amplicon-rescue multiplex PCR amplified TCR alpha and beta CDR3s from RNA. Input was roughly 100-450 ng of tissue mRNA or PBMC total RNA. Using its own MiXCR run on the multiplex PCR reads, TCRdb lists one record per CDR3 protein. The sample yields some 90,000 distinct CDR3 sequences, 40% seen once. The germline V gene encodes CDR1 SGHRS and CDR2 YFSETQ. This CDR3 has 16 amino acids. The germline V and J ends were trimmed by 4 bases and 2 bases, with 15 bases remaining between them. This clonotype came up many times. No antigen is known for it. This sequence joins TRBV5-1 and TRBJ1-4; D is ambiguous. Sequenced input: glioma tissue, nonneoplastic brain tissue, or PBMCs (not recorded which). This TCR was recovered from a human donor with low-grade glioma or glioblastoma, undergoing nonglioma brain surgery, or in good health (not recorded which). The CDR3 region is CASSPLRASTNEKLFF. The DNA for the CDR3 is TGCGCCAGCAGCCCTCTGCGGGCTTCGACTAATGAAAAACTGTTTTTT.